A single sample gave rise to the 16 T cell receptor beta chains below, sequenced in a study of naive and memory T cell subsets. Both TRBC1 and TRBC2 were covered by a beta constant-region primer of two equimolar oligonucleotides. TCRdb re-derived calls from the UMI-ligation and nested PCR reads in MiXCR, one entry per CDR3 protein. The sample has under 100,000 distinct CDR3 sequences; roughly 7% are singletons. The specimen sequenced was central memory CD4+ T cells from blood. These TCRs come from a human donor in good health.

This clonotype was counted a few times. CDR3 in amino acids: CSALTGTAYEQYF. The DNA for the CDR3 is TGCAGTGCTCTGACAGGAACGGCCTACGAGCAGTACTTC. The chain employs TRBV20-1 and TRBJ2-7; a weak D match, TRBD1 (6 bases). The CDR3 has 13 residues. V was trimmed by 5 bases and J by 2 bases, leaving 13 bases between them. The germline V gene encodes CDR1 DFQATT and CDR2 SNEGSKA (reference sequence).

This clonotype turned up a few times. The chain joins TRBV7-2 to TRBJ2-7; 10 bases map to TRBD1. CDR3 length: 12 residues. V lost 5 bases to trimming and J lost 6 bases; unmatched junction nucleotides: 1. Germline V lookup: CDR1 SGHTA, CDR2 FQGNSA. The CDR3 is CASSRDRGEQYF. CDR3 in DNA: TGTGCCAGCAGCAGGGACAGGGGCGAGCAGTACTTC.

V is TRBV7-2 and J is TRBJ2-3; the D gene is possibly TRBD2 (5 bases). Trimming removed 5 bases at V and 2 bases at J, with 11 bases between. CDR1 and CDR2 from the germline V gene are SGHTA and FQGNSA. The CDR3 contains 14 residues. CDR3 amino acids: CASSPGLTTDTQYF. CDR3 nucleotides: TGTGCCAGCAGCCCTGGACTGACCACAGATACGCAGTATTTT.

This clonotype was seen many times. The J gene is TRBJ2-4, the V gene TRBV7-2; tentatively, D is TRBD1 (5 bases). V lost 0 bases to trimming and J lost 0 bases, with 9 bases between them. Germline-derived CDR1 and CDR2 are SGHTA and FQGNSA. The CDR3 sequence is 16 residues long. The DNA of the CDR3 is TGTGCCAGCAGCTTAGCGGGGCAGGTAGCCAAAAACATTCAGTACTTC. It translates to CASSLAGQVAKNIQYF.

This clonotype was seen at least ten times. The J gene is TRBJ2-1, the V gene TRBV18; D might be TRBD2 (5 bases). The CDR3 extends over 16 amino acids. Germline CDR1 is KGHSH and CDR2 is LQKENI. V dropped 4 bases and J dropped 6 bases, with 19 bases sitting between them. CDR3 bases: TGTGCCAGCTCACAAACGCGAGGGTCGGTTCGCAATGAGCAGTTCTTC. It encodes CASSQTRGSVRNEQFF.

This clonotype was detected a few times. The chain employs TRBV7-9 and TRBJ1-4; D gene ambiguous. V shed 5 bases and J shed 5 bases, with 3 bases lying between them. This CDR3 has 11 residues. Germline values: CDR1 SEHNR, CDR2 FQNEAQ (reference sequence). CDR3 in DNA: TGTGCCAGCAGCACGAATGAAAAACTGTTTTTT. Its protein is CASSTNEKLFF.

The table lists this clonotype with a few counts. The chain has TRBV7-9 and TRBJ2-5; TRBD2 agrees at 13 bases. The CDR3 loop spans 15 amino acids. CDR1 is SEHNR, CDR2 FQNEAQ, per germline (reference sequence). V shed 5 bases and J 3 bases; nucleotides not matched to a gene: 3. The CDR3 spells CASSPTSGRKETQYF. CDR3 DNA sequence: TGTGCCAGCAGCCCGACTAGCGGGAGGAAAGAGACCCAGTACTTC.

The rearrangement links TRBV28 to TRBJ2-7; D unclear. Trimming shortened V by 3 bases and J by 4 bases, and 7 bases separated the two germline ends. This CDR3 is 12 amino acids long. From germline, CDR1 is MDHEN and CDR2 SYDVKM. Written as DNA, the CDR3 is TGTGCCAGCAGTTTGATGGGGTACGAGCAGTACTTC. It specifies CASSLMGYEQYF.

Only a few counts were recorded for this clonotype. This rearrangement joins TRBV7-2 to TRBJ2-1, with TRBD2 as a possible D gene (7 bases). Per germline, CDR1 SGHTA and CDR2 FQGNSA. The CDR3 runs 14 residues. V was trimmed by 4 bases and J by 8 bases, leaving 15 bases between them. The CDR3 nucleotides are TGTGCCAGCAGCTCCCGGGGGGCGTGGGATGAGCAGTTCTTC. It specifies CASSSRGAWDEQFF.

This clonotype was seen ten or more times. The chain recombines TRBV20-1 with TRBJ1-1; D gene uncertain. This CDR3 contains 16 residues. Between the trimmed V and J ends, which lost 3 bases and 1 base, there was a span of 18 bases. CDR1 DFQATT and CDR2 SNEGSKA come from the germline V gene (reference sequence). In DNA, the CDR3 is TGCAGTGCTAGTATAGGAGGTGCAGGAAGGAACACTGAAGCTTTCTTT. Amino acid sequence: CSASIGGAGRNTEAFF.

In its sample, this clonotype was seen a few times. The gene calls are TRBV19 and TRBJ2-7; D call uncertain. The CDR3 has 12 residues. V was clipped by 6 bases and J by 4 bases, with 10 bases between them. Germline V gives CDR1 LNHDA, CDR2 SQIVND (reference sequence). The DNA of the CDR3 is TGTGCCAGTAGCCGGAGTAGATACGAGCAGTACTTC. It translates to CASSRSRYEQYF.

This clonotype has ten or more counts. The chain has TRBV29-1 and TRBJ1-2; 9 bases are a match to TRBD1. Per the germline V gene, CDR1 is SQVTM and CDR2 is ANQGSEA. This CDR3 comprises 13 residues. Trimming cost V 6 bases and J 1 base; bases outside gene matches: 3. The CDR3 region has the DNA TGCAGCGTGGGACAGGGACGTAACTATGGCTACACCTTC. This sequence encodes CSVGQGRNYGYTF.

In this sample, this clonotype turned up many times. The rearrangement uses TRBV7-2 and TRBJ1-5; a possible D gene is TRBD1 (5 bases). Germline V gives CDR1 SGHTA, CDR2 FQGNSA. The CDR3 is 17 amino acids. V was clipped by 4 bases and J by 0 bases, with 16 bases between them. The CDR3 coding sequence is TGTGCCAGCAGCTCCCAGACTTGGGACGTTAGCAATCAGCCCCAGCATTTT. It is translated as CASSSQTWDVSNQPQHF.

This clonotype was counted many times. The V and J genes are TRBV30 and TRBJ1-3; weak D call: TRBD1 (5 bases). Germline lookup yields CDR1 GTSNPN and CDR2 SVGIG (reference sequence). The CDR3 has 15 residues. V gave up 0 bases and J gave up 0 bases, with 9 bases separating them. For the CDR3, the DNA is TGTGCCTGGAGTGTTGGCGGGACCTCTGGAAACACCATATATTTT. Protein product: CAWSVGGTSGNTIYF.

The rearrangement joins TRBV14 to TRBJ2-1, with TRBD1 matching over 9 bases. The germline gives CDR1 SGHDN, CDR2 FVKESK. CDR3 length: 16 amino acids. With V trimmed by 5 bases and J by 8 bases, 13 bases remained unmatched. CDR3 amino acids: CASSTINRGRFYEQFF. The CDR3 DNA sequence: TGTGCCAGCAGCACGATAAACAGGGGGCGATTCTATGAGCAGTTCTTC.

The table lists this clonotype with a few counts. The rearrangement uses TRBV6-1 and TRBJ2-3; 14 bases are shared with TRBD2. With V trimmed by 6 bases and J by 4 bases, 12 bases remained unmatched. This CDR3 spans 18 amino acids. CDR1 MNHNS and CDR2 SASEGT come from the germline V gene. The CDR3 protein is CASSPSRGTSGSSDTQYF. In nucleotides, the CDR3 is TGTGCCAGCAGCCCTAGCAGGGGGACTAGCGGGAGTTCAGATACGCAGTATTTT.